Listed below are T cell receptor beta chains from one sample, sequenced in a study of cytomegalovirus exposure and HLA in healthy donors. The repertoire was sequenced with immunoSEQ multiplex PCR; TCRdb's copy has only in-frame clones and lacks some. The data show 100,000 to 120,000 clones, 80% seen once. Material: PBMCs. All receptors come from a woman aged 60-75 years in good health and CMV-seropositive. Both conserved end residues are part of each CDR3. The D gene is left open where the match is weak. Expanded clones get a size class; other rows say once, few or many, or leave the size out.

V gene	J gene	clone size	D gene	CDR3 DNA	CDR3 protein
TRBV6-5	TRBJ2-7	-	TRBD1	TGTGCCAGCAGTCGTACAGGGGAATCCGAGCAGTACTTC	CASSRTGESEQYF
TRBV19	TRBJ1-1	-	-	TGTGCCAGTAGTAGAAGGGGTACGGGCACTGAAGCTTTCTTT	CASSRRGTGTEAFF
TRBV7-6	TRBJ2-2	-	TRBD2	TGTGCCAGCAGCTTAGGGGTTGCGGGAGGGCCCGTCGCCGGGGAGCTGTTTTTT	CASSLGVAGGPVAGELFF
TRBV6-6	TRBJ2-1	-	-	TGTGCCAGCAGCCGACGGGAATCCTACAATGAGCAGTTCTTC	CASSRRESYNEQFF
TRBV6-5	TRBJ1-2	-	-	TGTGCCAGCAGTTACGGGGGGGCGAACTATGGCTACACCTTC	CASSYGGANYGYTF
TRBV2	TRBJ1-4	-	TRBD1	TGTGCCAGTCAGGGGGCTGGCGAAAAACTGTTTTTT	CASQGAGEKLFF
TRBV28	TRBJ1-1	once	-	TGTGCCAGCAGTTCCCCCCAGTACACTGAAGCTTTCTTT	CASSSPQYTEAFF
TRBV18	TRBJ1-4	-	-	TGTGCCAGCTCACCGCAACAGGAACCTAATGAAAAACTGTTTTTT	CASSPQQEPNEKLFF
TRBV7-6	TRBJ2-5	-	TRBD2	TGTGCCAGCAGCTTTAATAGCGGGGGGCAAGAGACCCAGTACTTC	CASSFNSGGQETQYF
TRBV7-7	TRBJ2-1	once	-	TGTGCTAGCAGCTTCGGTGCGGGGAGGCAGTATGAGCAGTTCTTC	CASSFGAGRQYEQFF
TRBV10-3	TRBJ2-7	-	TRBD2	TGTGCCATCAGAGAGGCTAGCGGCCCCTACGAGCAGTACTTC	CAIREASGPYEQYF
TRBV7-2	TRBJ2-1	-	TRBD2	TGTGCCAGCAGCTTAGAAGCGGGAGGGGGGGTCCAGTTCTTC	CASSLEAGGGVQFF
TRBV5-4	TRBJ1-2	-	-	TGTGCCAGCAGGCTAGGGGCGGAGGGAAGGCGCTATGGCTACACCTTC	CASRLGAEGRRYGYTF
TRBV9	TRBJ2-3	-	TRBD2	TGTGCCAGCAGCGCGCTAGCGGGAGTTTTTGGGACAGATACGCAGTATTTT	CASSALAGVFGTDTQYF
TRBV5-1	TRBJ2-1	-	TRBD2	TGCGCCAGCAGCGATAGCGGGAGTTTGGTCGATGAGCAGTTCTTC	CASSDSGSLVDEQFF
TRBV5-3	TRBJ2-7	-	TRBD2	TGTGCCAGGCTAGCGGGAGGGACCTACGAGCAGTACTTC	CARLAGGTYEQYF
TRBV5-6	TRBJ2-5	few	-	TGTGCCAGCAGCTCGACGGGAATAGAGACCCAGTACTTC	CASSSTGIETQYF
TRBV30	TRBJ2-3	-	TRBD2	TGTGCCTGGGCGGGAGAAAGCACAGATACGCAGTATTTT	CAWAGESTDTQYF
TRBV28	TRBJ1-5	-	-	TGTGCCAGCAGTTTAGGAGGTCAGCCCCAGCATTTT	CASSLGGQPQHF
TRBV19	TRBJ1-2	-	-	TGTGCCAGTAGTATAGAGGACACCGCGAACTATGGCTACACCTTC	CASSIEDTANYGYTF
TRBV6-5	TRBJ1-1	-	-	TGTGCCAGCACCATTACATATACCTCCCTCACTGAAGCTTTCTTT	CASTITYTSLTEAFF
TRBV5-8	TRBJ2-7	-	TRBD1	TGTGCCAGCAGCTTGGCCGGGACAGGGTCCTACGAGCAGTACTTC	CASSLAGTGSYEQYF
TRBV29-1	TRBJ1-2	-	-	TGCAGCGTCGGGGAGAGCTATGGCTACACCTTC	CSVGESYGYTF
TRBV13	TRBJ2-7	once	TRBD2	TGTGCCAGCAGCCTGATGACTAGCGGGAGCTCTCTCTCCTACGAGCAGTACTTC	CASSLMTSGSSLSYEQYF
TRBV19	TRBJ2-3	once	-	TGTGCCAGTAGTATAGCCGGAGCAGATACGCAGTATTTT	CASSIAGADTQYF
TRBV7-2	TRBJ1-1	-	TRBD1	TGTGCCAGCAGCCGACCGGCAGGGGGCATGAACACTGAAGCTTTCTTT	CASSRPAGGMNTEAFF
TRBV18	TRBJ1-1	-	TRBD1	TGTGCCAGCTCACCCACGACAGGGGTAGGGAACACTGAAGCTTTCTTT	CASSPTTGVGNTEAFF
TRBV4-2	TRBJ2-7	-	TRBD2	TGTGCCAGCAGCCCCGGGACTAGCGGCTACGAGCAGTACTTC	CASSPGTSGYEQYF
TRBV5-6	TRBJ1-2	-	TRBD1	TGTGCCAGCAGCCCGACAGGGAGGCAGGGCTACACCTTC	CASSPTGRQGYTF
TRBV9	TRBJ1-2	-	TRBD1	TGTGCCAGCAGCGGAGAAGGGACAGGGAGCCTTAACTATGGCTACACCTTC	CASSGEGTGSLNYGYTF
TRBV7-9	TRBJ2-7	-	-	TGTTCCAGCAGCACCACGGGTCCCGAGCAGTACTTC	CSSSTTGPEQYF
TRBV7-2	TRBJ1-5	-	-	TGTGCCAGCAGCCGCGGACAGCTCAATCAGCCCCAGCATTTT	CASSRGQLNQPQHF
TRBV21-1	TRBJ2-7	-	-	TGTGCCAGCAGCAATCAGGTTTCAAGCGGGAGCTCCTACGAGCAGTACTTC	CASSNQVSSGSSYEQYF
TRBV7-2	TRBJ2-2	-	TRBD2	TGTGCCAGCAGCCGGCGGCTAGCGGGGATAAACACCGGGGAGCTGTTTTTT	CASSRRLAGINTGELFF
TRBV7-2	TRBJ2-5	-	-	TGTGCCAGCAGCTTAACGCGGGCCCAAGAGACCCAGTACTTC	CASSLTRAQETQYF
TRBV6-5	TRBJ2-7	-	TRBD1	TGTGCCAGCACCCGGCCGGGACAGTACGAGCAGTACTTC	CASTRPGQYEQYF
TRBV19	TRBJ1-2	-	TRBD1	TGTGCCAGTAGCAGGGGACAGGGCGCCTATGGCTACACCTTC	CASSRGQGAYGYTF
TRBV7-9	TRBJ1-2	-	-	TGTGCCAGCAGCTTAGCAGGGGTCGGCGGCTACACCTTC	CASSLAGVGGYTF
TRBV7-9	TRBJ1-6	-	-	TGTTCCAGCAGCCCAAATAATTCACCCCTCCACTTT	CSSSPNNSPLHF
TRBV7-2	TRBJ2-4	-	-	TGTGCCAGCAGCGAAACGACTGAGAACATTCAGTACTTC	CASSETTENIQYF
TRBV5-1	TRBJ1-4	-	TRBD1	TGCGCCAGCAGCTCCCGGACAGGGCGCGAAAAACTGTTTTTT	CASSSRTGREKLFF
TRBV7-2	TRBJ1-5	-	-	TGTGCCAGCAGCAGCCAGGTGGGCCCCAAGTGGCCCCAGCATTTT	CASSSQVGPKWPQHF
TRBV5-1	TRBJ2-1	-	-	TGCGCCAGCAGCTTAGGAGCAAGCGAGAATGAGCAGTTCTTC	CASSLGASENEQFF
TRBV4-2	TRBJ1-2	-	-	TGTGCCAGCAGAGCGGGGGCGGGTGGCTACACCTTC	CASRAGAGGYTF
TRBV4-1	TRBJ1-1	once	TRBD1	TGCGCCAGCAGCCGAGAACAGGGGGTGAACACTGAAGCTTTCTTT	CASSREQGVNTEAFF
TRBV2	TRBJ1-2	-	-	TGTGCCAGCAGTGAACGAGGGAAAGGCTACACCTTC	CASSERGKGYTF
TRBV5-1	TRBJ1-2	-	-	TGCGCCAGCAGCTTGCAGGGGCCTAGCTATGGCTACACCTTC	CASSLQGPSYGYTF
TRBV29-1	TRBJ2-1	-	TRBD2	TGCAGCGTTGATACCGTGGGGACTAGCGGGACCTACAATGAGCAGTTCTTC	CSVDTVGTSGTYNEQFF
TRBV7-3	TRBJ2-2	-	-	TGTGCCAGCAGCTTAACTAGCTGGAACACCGGGGAGCTGTTTTTT	CASSLTSWNTGELFF
TRBV7-9	TRBJ1-2	-	-	TGTGCCAGCAGCTTAGACTCGGGGATTAACTATGGCTACACCTTC	CASSLDSGINYGYTF
TRBV28	TRBJ2-7	once	TRBD1	TGTGCCAGCAGTTTAGGACAGGGCTACGAGCAGTACTTC	CASSLGQGYEQYF
TRBV5-1	TRBJ1-2	-	TRBD1	TGCGCCAGCAGCCCAGGGGGCGAGCGAGGCTACACCTTC	CASSPGGERGYTF
TRBV5-1	TRBJ2-7	-	-	TGCGCCAGCAGCTTGGTAGGAGGGTCAGGACGCTACGAGCAGTACTTC	CASSLVGGSGRYEQYF
TRBV5-1	TRBJ2-7	-	-	TGCGCCAGCAGCTTGCGGGGTGGCTCCTACGAGCAGTACTTC	CASSLRGGSYEQYF
TRBV5-1	TRBJ2-3	-	-	TGCGCCAGCAGAACCTTCGCGGAAGATACGCAGTATTTT	CASRTFAEDTQYF
TRBV2	TRBJ2-4	-	-	TGTGCCAGCAGTGACGGGGAGCGGGTAGCCAAAAACATTCAGTACTTC	CASSDGERVAKNIQYF
TRBV6-5	TRBJ2-7	-	-	TGTGCCAGCATGAGGGTCGGTCGGAGCTCCTACGAGCAGTACTTC	CASMRVGRSSYEQYF
TRBV6-5	TRBJ1-2	-	TRBD1	TGTGCCAGCAGTTACCAGACAGGGTTGCAGAGTGGCTACACCTTC	CASSYQTGLQSGYTF
TRBV29-1	TRBJ1-5	-	-	TGCAGCGGCATGACGGACATACAGCATTTT	CSGMTDIQHF
TRBV5-4	TRBJ2-2	-	TRBD1	TGTGCCAGCTCACAGCCGGGACAGGGGACCGGGGAGCTGTTTTTT	CASSQPGQGTGELFF